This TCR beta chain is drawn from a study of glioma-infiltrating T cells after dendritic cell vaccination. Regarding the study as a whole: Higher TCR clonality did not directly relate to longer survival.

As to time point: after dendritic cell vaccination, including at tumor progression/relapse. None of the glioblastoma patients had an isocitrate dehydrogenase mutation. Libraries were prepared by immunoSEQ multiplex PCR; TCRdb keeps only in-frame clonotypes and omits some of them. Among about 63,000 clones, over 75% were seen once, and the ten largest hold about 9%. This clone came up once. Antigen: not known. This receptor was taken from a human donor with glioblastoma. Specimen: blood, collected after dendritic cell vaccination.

The CDR3 reads CASRVQGAVNEQYF. DNA of the CDR3: TGCGCCAGCAGGGTACAGGGGGCAGTGAACGAGCAGTACTTC. V usage is TRBV5-1 and J usage is TRBJ2-7, with 9 bases that match TRBD1. The germline V gene has CDR1 SGHRS and CDR2 YFSETQ. This CDR3 is 14 amino acids long. Germline trimming cut 5 bases from V and 5 bases from J; bases unmatched to any gene: 8.